These T cell receptor beta chains were read from a single sample in a study of CD8 T cells in Susac syndrome. TCRdb redid the calling of the immunoSEQ multiplex PCR reads with MiXCR, one entry per CDR3 protein. The table shows some 95,000 distinct CDR3 sequences, with approximately 92% occurring only once. The sequencing sample was made of CD8+ T cells from PBMCs. These receptors originate from a human donor in good health. The conserved cysteine and the conserved F or W are not part of the CDR3 here.

CDR3	V	J
ASSPDGSEQY	TRBV7-3	TRBJ2-7
ASSLGASGGLPYNEQF	TRBV5-1	TRBJ2-1
ASTAGTKSTDTQY	TRBV12-3/TRBV12-4	TRBJ2-3
ASSPRAGTNQPQH	TRBV16	TRBJ1-5
ASSLVLGGERPNTGELF	TRBV7-8	TRBJ2-2
AHEGSTGELF	TRBV9	TRBJ2-2
ASSLGINSPLH	TRBV6-5	TRBJ1-6
ASSHLNRIQETQY	TRBV7-8	TRBJ2-5
ASSPKGVSTDTQY	TRBV7-9	TRBJ2-3
AISEPTPTGSDTQY	TRBV10-3	TRBJ2-3
ASSAGTVYT	TRBV9	TRBJ1-2
ASSLGDRGIGETQY	TRBV11-1	TRBJ2-5
SVLGQGGDGYT	TRBV29-1	TRBJ1-2
ASSHRTGGRGGHNEQF	TRBV4-2	TRBJ2-1